A single sample is the source of the 30 T cell receptor beta chains below, sequenced in a study of cytomegalovirus exposure and HLA in healthy donors (dated by TCRdb to the late 2010s). Libraries were prepared through the immunoSEQ multiplex PCR assay. For the multiplex PCR, a mixture combining 60 forward primers for TCR Vbeta segments and 13 reverse primers for TCR Jbeta segments was used. TCRdb limited this immuneACCESS table to in-frame rearrangements with V and J called. A share of clones is missing; checked studies link under half to unresolved V genes, and the rest is unexplained. In all, the sample holds more than 140,000 clones, and 64% of those were seen once. Jointly, the top ten make up 3% of the sample. Sequenced material: PBMCs. The receptors were gathered from a woman in her twenties or thirties in good health and CMV-seropositive.

This rearrangement joins TRBV10-3 to TRBJ1-1; TRBD1 might be the D (6 bases). The V and J ends lost 6 bases and 0 bases respectively, with 11 bases between them. This CDR3 is 14 amino acids long. Germline V gene lookup returns CDR1 ENHRY and CDR2 SYGVKD. The CDR3 region has the DNA TGTGCCATCAGCAGGACAGCTATGAACACTGAAGCTTTCTTT. Residues: CAISRTAMNTEAFF.

This chain joins TRBV7-8 and TRBJ2-7; the D is unclear. Trimming shortened V by 2 bases and J by 1 base, and 9 bases separated the two germline ends. CDR1 is SGHVS, CDR2 FQNEAQ, per germline. CDR3 length equals 14 residues. CDR3 in DNA: TGTGCCAGCAGCTTATTCAGGTCGTCCTACGAGCAGTACTTC. It codes for CASSLFRSSYEQYF.

This chain links TRBV7-2 with TRBJ2-5; no reliable D call. The J call could be wrong; TRBJ2-7 is a better fit for the DNA end. The CDR3 length is 11 residues. Germline CDR1 is SGHTA and CDR2 is FQGNSA. Here the CDR3 DNA reads TGTGCCAGCAGCACCTATTACGAGCAGTACTTC. It specifies CASSTYYEQYF.

V is TRBV11-2 and J is TRBJ1-2; no reliable D call. This CDR3 spans 14 amino acids. Germline CDR1 reads SGHAT; CDR2 reads FQNNGV. V shed 0 bases and J shed 4 bases, with 9 bases lying between them. The CDR3 protein is CASSLDSLVYGYTF. The CDR3, as DNA: TGTGCCAGCAGCTTAGACAGTCTCGTCTATGGCTACACCTTC.

The rearrangement links TRBV2 to TRBJ1-2; TRBD1 agrees at 7 bases. With V trimmed by 4 bases and J by 7 bases, 12 bases remained unmatched. This CDR3 comprises 15 residues. In germline, CDR1 is SNHLY, CDR2 FYNNEI. The CDR3: CASSVGITRTGGYTF. For the CDR3, the DNA is TGTGCCAGCAGTGTGGGGATAACAAGGACAGGTGGCTACACCTTC.

CDR3 protein: CASSLVGTTYGEQFF. CDR3 coding DNA: TGTGCCAGCAGCTTAGTTGGGACTACCTACGGTGAGCAGTTCTTC. J is TRBJ2-1 and V is TRBV11-3; TRBD2 matches 7 bases. Trimming removed 1 base from V and 9 bases from J; junction bases left unmatched: 9. This CDR3 is 15 amino acids long. Per germline, CDR1 SGHNT and CDR2 YENEEA.

V gene TRBV5-8 combines with J gene TRBJ2-1; TRBD2 aligns across 13 bases. This CDR3 has 16 residues. Per germline, CDR1 SGHTS and CDR2 YDEGEE. V dropped 1 base and J dropped 7; count of bases not matched to a gene: 5. Here the CDR3 DNA reads TGTGCCAGCAGCTTGTCTGGACTAGCGGGAGTTAATGAGCAGTTCTTC. Its protein product is CASSLSGLAGVNEQFF. The full variable domain, completed using reference TRBV5-8 and TRBJ2-1, is EAGVTQSPTHLIKTRGQQATLRCSPISGHTSVYWYQQALGLGLQFLLWYDEGEERNRGNFPPRFSGRQFPNYSSELNVNALELEDSALYLCASSLSGLAGVNEQFFGPGTRLTVL.

The chain couples TRBV4-1 to TRBJ1-6; possible D gene TRBD1, 6 bases. CDR3 length equals 15 residues. Germline V CDR1 and CDR2: MGHRA, YSYEKL. The ends were cut back, 0 bases at V and 8 bases at J, with 11 bases in the middle. Here the CDR3 DNA reads TGCGCCAGCAGCCAAGAACAGGGACGGCATTCACCCCTCCACTTT. Protein product: CASSQEQGRHSPLHF.

This clone came up a few times. The CDR3 DNA reads TGTGCCAGCGGGTTAAACAGGGGTCATCAGCCCCAGCATTTT. This encodes CASGLNRGHQPQHF. The chain uses TRBV6-6 and TRBJ1-5; 7 nucleotides agree with TRBD1. The CDR3 length is 14 residues. Trimming took 8 bases from V and 5 from J; bases not matched to a gene: 9. Germline V gene sequence: CDR1 MNHNY, CDR2 SVGAGI (reference sequence).

This clone was detected once. Other nucleotide sequences from this sample produce the same CDR3. The chain combines TRBV5-1 with TRBJ2-5; the D is unclear. Germline assignment: CDR1 SGHRS and CDR2 YFSETQ. V was clipped by 0 bases and J by 3 bases, with 6 bases between them. The CDR3 extends over 13 amino acids. This chain's CDR3 is CASSLAVEETQYF. The CDR3 DNA sequence: TGCGCCAGCAGCTTGGCGGTGGAAGAGACCCAGTACTTC.

V usage is TRBV18 and J usage is TRBJ1-1; D is unresolved. The germline gives CDR1 KGHSH, CDR2 LQKENI. V was clipped by 9 bases and J by 1 base, with 12 bases between them. CDR3 length equals 13 residues. CDR3 loop: CASGSGKNTEAFF. As DNA, the CDR3 is TGTGCCAGTGGCAGCGGAAAGAACACTGAAGCTTTCTTT. Drawing the rest from reference TRBV18 and TRBJ1-1, the complete variable domain is NAGVMQNPRHLVRRRGQEARLRCSPMKGHSHVYWYRQLPEEGLKFMVYLQKENIIDESGMPKERFSAEFPKEGPSILRIQQVVRGDSAAYFCASGSGKNTEAFFGQGTRLTVV.

A word on this clone: One end of the junction fails to match germline, which may point to a read error. The gene calls are TRBV7-9 and TRBJ2-1; D unclear. The CDR3 has 12 residues. Germline loops: CDR1 SEHNR, CDR2 FQNEAQ (reference sequence). CDR3 in DNA: TGTTCCAGCAGCTTACTTTACAATGAGCAGTTCTTC. Translation: CSSSLLYNEQFF.

The rearrangement uses TRBV5-4 and TRBJ1-6; a weak D match, TRBD1 (6 bases). The CDR3 extends over 15 amino acids. Trimming left V 5 bases short and J 7 bases short, with 16 bases between. Germline V lookup: CDR1 SGHNT, CDR2 YYREEE (reference sequence). The chain's CDR3 is CASSFRSGDNSPLHF. The CDR3, as DNA: TGTGCCAGCAGTTTTAGGTCAGGGGACAATTCACCCCTCCACTTT.

J is TRBJ2-3 and V is TRBV27; 9 bases agree with TRBD2. The CDR3 totals 16 residues. Unmatched junction bases numbered 3, after V lost 0 bases and J lost 2 bases. The germline V gene encodes CDR1 MNHEY and CDR2 SMNVEV (reference sequence). CDR3: CASSLSVAGVTDTQYF. In DNA form, the CDR3 reads TGTGCCAGCAGTTTATCAGTAGCGGGGGTCACAGATACGCAGTATTTT.

CDR3 in DNA: TGTGCCAGCGATGTACCGGGACAGCGCTCCTACGAGCAGTACTTC. This translates into CASDVPGQRSYEQYF. The chain is built from TRBV2 and TRBJ2-7, with 7 bases fitting TRBD1. This CDR3 region has 15 residues. Germline V gives CDR1 SNHLY, CDR2 FYNNEI. V was clipped by 8 bases and J by 0 bases; unmatched bases: 10.

The chain employs TRBV19 and TRBJ1-2; the D gene is possibly TRBD1 (6 bases). CDR3 length: 14 residues. The germline gives CDR1 LNHDA, CDR2 SQIVND (reference sequence). V was pared by 3 bases and J by 3 bases, with 11 bases between. CDR3 in amino acids: CASSMGARDYGYTF. In DNA form, the CDR3 reads TGTGCCAGTAGTATGGGGGCGCGCGACTATGGCTACACCTTC.

The CDR3 loop is CSVATSARSYEQYF. CDR3 sequence (DNA): TGCAGCGTAGCCACTAGCGCCCGTTCCTACGAGCAGTACTTC. This chain connects TRBV29-1 to TRBJ2-7; TRBD2 agrees at 7 bases. Germline V gene data show CDR1 as SQVTM and CDR2 as ANQGSEA. J lost 1 base, V lost 6 bases, and 9 bases had no gene match. The CDR3 has 14 amino acids.

A single count supports this clone. The rearrangement uses TRBV30 and TRBJ1-4; no definite D call. V dropped 5 bases and J dropped 10 bases, with 17 bases sitting between them. CDR3 length equals 13 residues. CDR1 is GTSNPN, CDR2 SVGIG, per germline (reference sequence). This chain's CDR3 is CAWGNQVSGKLFF. For the CDR3, the DNA is TGTGCCTGGGGAAATCAGGTGTCTGGAAAACTGTTTTTT.

This clone was picked up one time. V gene TRBV4-1 combines with J gene TRBJ1-1; no definite D call. The CDR3 runs 13 residues. V was shortened by 1 base and J by 1 base, with 4 bases between the two germline ends. Germline-derived CDR1 and CDR2 are MGHRA and YSYEKL. The CDR3 DNA sequence: TGCGCCAGCAGCCAAGCAGGGAACACTGAAGCTTTCTTT. Its protein product is CASSQAGNTEAFF.

This chain links TRBV5-1 with TRBJ2-5; weak D call: TRBD1 (6 bases). Trimming left V 4 bases short and J 6 bases short, with 13 bases between. The CDR3 is made up of 13 amino acids. The germline V gene encodes CDR1 SGHRS and CDR2 YFSETQ. CDR3 amino acids: CASSPDSAKTQYF. For the CDR3, the DNA is TGCGCCAGCAGCCCGGACAGCGCGAAGACCCAGTACTTC.

The J gene is TRBJ2-7, the V gene TRBV6-5; 7 nucleotides line up with TRBD1. The CDR3 has 15 residues. The germline V gene encodes CDR1 MNHEY and CDR2 SVGAGI. With 6 bases clipped from V and 4 bases from J, the junction kept 12 bases outside the gene matches. The CDR3 is CASRIGTDRIYEQYF. CDR3 nucleotide sequence: TGTGCCAGCAGGATAGGGACAGACCGGATTTACGAGCAGTACTTC.

CDR3 coding DNA: TGTGCCAGCGGCCGGGACAGCGAGAATCAGCCCCAGCATTTT. It is translated as CASGRDSENQPQHF. The rearrangement uses TRBV21-1 and TRBJ1-5; the table's D call of TRBD1 was not tested on the DNA. TRBV21-1 counts as a pseudogene. The CDR3 totals 14 residues.

This clone was picked up one time. The rearrangement joins TRBV18 to TRBJ2-1, with D perhaps TRBD1 (6 bases). The V end was cut by 6 bases, the J end by 7 bases, with 13 bases between. Looked up from germline, CDR1 is KGHSH and CDR2 is LQKENI. CDR3 length equals 13 residues. CDR3 DNA: TGTGCCAGCTCGTGGGCACAGGGAAATGAGCAGTTCTTC. The encoded protein is CASSWAQGNEQFF.

This chain connects TRBV28 to TRBJ2-7, with a tentative D call TRBD1 (6 bases). Germline V gene sequence: CDR1 MDHEN, CDR2 SYDVKM. V gave up 7 bases and J gave up 0 bases, with 13 bases separating them. This CDR3 region has 14 residues. The CDR3 loop reads CASTPGQNSYEQYF. The CDR3 nucleotides are TGTGCCAGCACCCCCGGACAGAACTCCTACGAGCAGTACTTC.

The J gene is TRBJ1-4, the V gene TRBV2; a weak D match, TRBD1 (6 bases). CDR3 length: 14 residues. CDR1 SNHLY and CDR2 FYNNEI come from the germline V gene. V lost 5 bases and J 3 bases, leaving 10 bases between the germline ends. The chain's CDR3 is CASSTGMANEKLFF. CDR3 DNA sequence: TGTGCCAGCAGTACAGGGATGGCTAATGAAAAACTGTTTTTT.

In this sample, this clone turned up a few times. The gene calls are TRBV5-4 and TRBJ2-2, with a possible D match to TRBD1 (5 bases). The CDR3 covers 15 residues. Germline V gene data show CDR1 as SGHNT and CDR2 as YYREEE (reference sequence). Trimming left V 5 bases short and J 0 bases short, with 11 bases between. CDR3 residues: CASRALGPNTGELFF. CDR3 sequence (DNA): TGTGCCAGCAGGGCTCTGGGGCCGAACACCGGGGAGCTGTTTTTT.

As concerns this clone: As the CDR3 is not closed by the conserved phenylalanine or tryptophan, this likely results from a read error. This chain links TRBV14 with TRBJ2-3; D gene ambiguous. Trimming pared 6 bases from V and 2 bases from J, leaving 6 bases between. The CDR3 consists of 12 residues. Per the germline V gene, CDR1 is SGHDN and CDR2 is FVKESK. The CDR3 region is CASSPFTDTQYV. The CDR3 DNA reads TGTGCCAGCAGTCCCTTCACAGATACGCAGTATGTT.

The rearrangement links TRBV5-1 to TRBJ1-3; no clear D. This CDR3 is built from 16 residues. Trimming left V 4 bases short and J 0 bases short, with 14 bases between. Per the germline V gene, CDR1 is SGHRS and CDR2 is YFSETQ. This chain's CDR3 is CASSPGLRPSGNTIYF. Here the CDR3 DNA reads TGCGCCAGCAGCCCAGGACTGAGACCCTCTGGAAACACCATATATTTT.

This chain joins TRBV2 and TRBJ2-2; 10 bases map to TRBD2. The V gene end was trimmed by 3 bases and the J gene end by 6 bases; junction bases not matched to a gene: 10. This CDR3 has 17 amino acids. The germline gives CDR1 SNHLY, CDR2 FYNNEI. The CDR3 sequence: CASSDGLAGDTPGELFF. The CDR3 coding sequence is TGTGCCAGCAGTGACGGTCTAGCGGGGGACACCCCCGGGGAGCTGTTTTTT. Full variable domain (outside the CDR3, taken from reference TRBV2 and TRBJ2-2): EPEVTQTPSHQVTQMGQEVILRCVPISNHLYFYWYRQILGQKVEFLVSFYNNEISEKSEIFDDQFSVERPDGSNFTLKIRSTKLEDSAMYFCASSDGLAGDTPGELFFGEGSRLTVL.

V is TRBV19 and J is TRBJ2-1, with D perhaps matching TRBD1 (5 bases). From germline, CDR1 is LNHDA and CDR2 SQIVND (reference sequence). V was clipped by 1 base and J by 3 bases, with 10 bases between them. The length of the CDR3 is 15 residues. CDR3 protein: CASSIVEGVYNEQFF. CDR3 sequence (DNA): TGTGCCAGTAGTATAGTGGAAGGGGTCTACAATGAGCAGTTCTTC.